This T cell receptor (beta chain) was found in a study of blood T cell repertoires in COVID-19. This clone was detected only once. Trimming at V came to 5 bases and at J to 1 base, leaving 1 base not matched to a gene. This CDR3 comprises 13 residues. CDR1 and CDR2 from the germline V gene are ENHRY and SYGVKD. Clones were read by immunoSEQ multiplex PCR, and TCRdb kept only the in-frame ones, dropping some. The profile shows a few hundred thousand clones, roughly 87% of them singletons. Participant-reported clinical history was the basis for cohort assignment. All recovered Cohort 3 donors got two negative PCRs, got clearance, or saw symptom resolution.

Sequenced sample: PBMCs or T cells enriched from blood (not recorded which). This TCR came from a woman under 40 who had recovered from COVID-19. V usage is TRBV10-3 and J usage is TRBJ1-2; 7 bases match TRBD1. The CDR3 here is CAISQGDNYGYTF. CDR3 in DNA: TGTGCCATCAGTCAGGGGGATAACTATGGCTACACCTTC.